This passage covers 5 T cell receptor beta chains from one sample sequenced in a study of identifying expanded T cells in peripheral blood. Libraries were prepared by immunoSEQ multiplex PCR; TCRdb keeps only in-frame clonotypes and omits some of them. The sample lists around 80,000 clones; almost 90% were seen once. The sequencing input was blood. These receptors all come from a person aged 18-70 years in good health.

The rearrangement joins TRBV6-1 to TRBJ1-6; D perhaps matches TRBD1 (5 bases). Looked up from germline, CDR1 is MNHNS and CDR2 is SASEGT. V was trimmed by 2 bases and J by 3 bases, leaving 11 bases between them. CDR3 length: 16 amino acids. The CDR3 here is CASSENWGSYNSPLHF. CDR3 bases: TGTGCCAGCAGTGAAAACTGGGGGAGCTATAATTCACCCCTCCACTTT.

The rearrangement joins TRBV7-4 to TRBJ2-7, with D unresolved. Between the trimmed V and J ends, which lost 5 bases and 5 bases, there was a span of 16 bases. The CDR3 is 14 residues long. The V gene's germline CDR1 is SGHVT and CDR2 SQSDAQ. Here the CDR3 reads CASSPALRLNEQYF. In DNA, the CDR3 is TGTGCCAGCAGCCCCGCTTTAAGATTGAACGAGCAGTACTTC.

The chain uses TRBV6-1 and TRBJ1-2; no clear D. V was shortened by 3 bases and J by 13 bases, with 9 bases between the two germline ends. The CDR3 is made up of 10 amino acids. Germline CDR1 reads MNHNS; CDR2 reads SASEGT. CDR3 sequence (DNA): TGTGCCAGCAGTGAGGGGTTTGTCACCTTC. This translates into CASSEGFVTF.

The chain employs TRBV27 and TRBJ1-5; 7 nucleotides agree with TRBD1. This CDR3 contains 14 residues. V gave up 4 bases and J gave up 4 bases; unmatched junction bases: 4. Germline V gene sequence: CDR1 MNHEY, CDR2 SMNVEV (reference sequence). The CDR3 spells CASSSIQGNQPQHF. As DNA, the CDR3 is TGTGCCAGCAGTTCCATACAGGGGAATCAGCCCCAGCATTTT.

This sequence joins TRBV11-3 and TRBJ1-4, with D maybe TRBD1 (6 bases). V was clipped by 5 bases and J by 4 bases, with 26 bases between them. The CDR3 length is 19 residues. Looked up from germline, CDR1 is SGHNT and CDR2 is YENEEA. The DNA for the CDR3 is TGTGCCAGCAGCCAAAGGGACACACTGGAAAGGCGGTATAATGAAAAACTGTTTTTT. Translated, it gives CASSQRDTLERRYNEKLFF. Based on the CDR3 plus reference TRBV11-3 and TRBJ1-4, the full variable domain is EAGVVQSPRYKIIEKKQPVAFWCNPISGHNTLYWYLQNLGQGPELLIRYENEEAVDDSQLPKDRFSAERLKGVDSTLKIQPAELGDSAVYLCASSQRDTLERRYNEKLFFGSGTQLSVL.